This T cell receptor (beta chain) was found in a study of T-cell memory formation after mild COVID-19 (dated by TCRdb to about 2021). Concerning the study at large: Most TCR sequence clusters were specific to one of the two donors. T-cell clones expanding and contracting after mild COVID-19 in a couple of donors were tracked by longitudinal TCRalpha and TCRbeta repertoire sequencing. Two young, previously healthy adult volunteers made up the cohort, one male and one female. On the study overall, not on this receptor specifically: Some responding clones were detected in pre-infection memory, which suggested that pre-existing cross-reactive memory T cells had joined the SARS-CoV-2 response. Only a couple of mild cases were covered by the study, and larger cohorts that include severe cases with pre-infection samples were considered necessary. Whether the second-wave clones peaking on day 37 were SARS-CoV-2 specific was not confirmed. Contracting CD4+ clones turned up mainly in the CM and EM memory subsets, whereas EMRA was where CD8+ clones were enriched. Clones contracting from day 15 to 85 had balanced CD4/CD8 phenotypes, while a second wave expanding from day 15 to 37 was biased towards CD4+.

PBMCs were isolated by Ficoll-Paque density gradient centrifugation. Per the germline V gene, SGHTA is the CDR1 and FQGNSA is the CDR2. The trim is 3 bases for V and 10 bases for J, with a gap of 10 bases between the germline ends. The CDR3 runs 13 amino acids, cysteine and phenylalanine included. The sequence is cut down to CDR3 DNA, 39 bases in frame from base 1. The sequencer was an Illumina NovaSeq 6000. TCRalpha and TCRbeta cDNA libraries were built by 5'RACE with constant-segment primers, adding sample barcodes and unique molecular identifiers. RNA was extracted from every sample with Trizol reagent. Amplification of the libraries took two PCR steps, and the second step added a second sample barcode plus Illumina TruSeq adapters. Sequencing of libraries was performed on an Illumina NovaSeq with 2 x 150 bp paired-end reads. The study's processing was this. The reads were demultiplexed and collapsed into UMI-guided consensus sequences using migec v1.2.7. Using mixcr v2.1.11, UMI consensuses were aligned to TRA and TRB V and J templates and then assembled into clonotypes. A clonotype was counted as expanded or contracted only if both edgeR and NoisET called the change significant, with noise models trained on biological replicates. For edgeR calls, the thresholds were a false discovery rate-adjusted p below 0.01 and a log2 fold-change of 1. PCA with hierarchical clustering of max-normalized trajectories of the 1000 most abundant clonotypes was used as exploratory dynamics analysis. Separately sequenced CD4+ and CD8+ repertoires were used to assign a CD4 or CD8 phenotype to each responding clone. Starting from the raw public reads, TCRdb applied fastp trimming at Q25, assembled clones with MiXCR and retained in-frame beta chains. Each record represents a unique CDR3 protein, reported with the most common genes and DNA among its rows. What appears here as the V and J calls and clone size reflects TCRdb's work, not the paper's. The sample records under 300,000 distinct CDR3 sequences, around 10% of which are singletons. 20% to 25% of the sample is in the top ten clones.

This clonotype turned up a few times. Its antigen is unknown. No qualities accompany the bases; no much larger clone lies one base away. Sequenced material: PBMCs or a T cell subset sorted from them (not recorded which). The clonotype comes from a man aged 18 to 30 who had mild COVID-19 (a few samples of this study predate the infection). The sample titles of this study are shuffled in the database, so cell type and time point are left out; the donor was told from shared clones. The sequence links TRBV7-2 to TRBJ1-6; the D gene identity is not certain. The CDR3 region has the sequence CASSFWPESPLHF. DNA sequence: TGTGCCAGCAGCTTCTGGCCCGAATCACCCCTCCACTTT.